Listed here are 19 T cell receptor beta chains from one sample, sequenced in a study of cytomegalovirus exposure and HLA in healthy donors. The PCR made use of 60 Vbeta and 13 Jbeta primers. The assay was immunoSEQ multiplex PCR, and TCRdb's table has in-frame clones only and misses some. Of over 200,000 clones in the sample, approximately 70% are singletons; the top ten hold about 2.8%. Material for sequencing was PBMCs. All receptors derive from a man aged 40-55 years in good health and CMV-seropositive.

This chain connects TRBV7-9 to TRBJ1-3; 7 bases agree with TRBD1. CDR3 size: 15 residues. Trimming took 4 bases from V and 8 from J; bases not matched to a gene: 11. Per germline, CDR1 SEHNR and CDR2 FQNEAQ (reference sequence). CDR3 sequence reads: CASSSRDRGIDTIYF. The CDR3, as DNA: TGTGCCAGCAGCTCCCGGGACAGAGGTATCGACACCATATATTTT.

This clone was detected only a few times. The chain recombines TRBV6-1 with TRBJ1-1, with D perhaps matching TRBD1 (5 bases). V was pared by 4 bases and J by 8 bases, with 17 bases between. This CDR3 is 14 amino acids long. Germline-derived CDR1 and CDR2 are MNHNS and SASEGT. The CDR3 reads CASSGDSRRSEAFF. The CDR3 bases are TGTGCCAGCAGTGGGGACTCCCGGAGGAGCGAAGCTTTCTTT.

The rearrangement links TRBV10-3 to TRBJ2-3; 9 bases are shared with TRBD1. Per the germline V gene, CDR1 is ENHRY and CDR2 is SYGVKD. This CDR3 comprises 15 residues. J gave up 7 bases and V 2 bases, and 7 bases lay outside the gene matches. This CDR3 is CAISEEDRGSNTQYF. The CDR3 DNA reads TGTGCCATCAGTGAGGAGGACAGGGGTTCAAATACGCAGTATTTT.

The J gene is TRBJ1-3, the V gene TRBV18; TRBD1 agrees at 10 bases. The CDR3 spans 12 residues. J lost 16 bases, V lost 4 bases, and 7 bases had no gene match. Germline CDR1 reads KGHSH; CDR2 reads LQKENI. CDR3 sequence reads: CASSLGTGDPYF. DNA of the CDR3: TGTGCCAGCTCACTTGGGACAGGGGATCCCTATTTT. Full variable domain (remainder filled in from reference TRBV18 and TRBJ1-3): NAGVMQNPRHLVRRRGQEARLRCSPMKGHSHVYWYRQLPEEGLKFMVYLQKENIIDESGMPKERFSAEFPKEGPSILRIQQVVRGDSAAYFCASSLGTGDPYFGEGSWLTVV.

The chain employs TRBV10-3 and TRBJ2-7; maybe TRBD2 (5 bases). Germline V gives CDR1 ENHRY, CDR2 SYGVKD. V lost 4 bases, J lost 8 bases, and 15 bases lay in between. This CDR3 region has 13 residues. The CDR3 reads CAISATATGKQYF. CDR3 DNA sequence: TGTGCCATCAGTGCCACGGCGACGGGGAAGCAGTACTTC.

The chain combines TRBV27 with TRBJ1-4; D is perhaps TRBD1 (6 bases). The CDR3 contains 17 residues. CDR1 is MNHEY, CDR2 SMNVEV, per germline (reference sequence). The V and J ends lost 5 bases and 5 bases respectively, with 21 bases between them. The CDR3 sequence: CASSPRQEIPYNEKLFF. The CDR3 DNA reads TGTGCCAGCAGTCCACGACAGGAAATTCCTTACAATGAAAAACTGTTTTTT.

This sequence joins TRBV6-6 and TRBJ1-1; D is ambiguous. Germline-derived CDR1 and CDR2 are MNHNY and SVGAGI (reference sequence). This CDR3 has 13 amino acids. Deletions cut 2 bases from V and 2 bases from J, with 6 bases between. DNA of the CDR3: TGTGCCAGCAGTTACGGTAGAAACACTGAAGCTTTCTTT. This codes for CASSYGRNTEAFF.

CDR3 sequence: CASSLDGRAQYF. The CDR3 coding sequence is TGTGCCAGCAGTTTAGACGGGAGGGCGCAGTATTTT. The chain couples TRBV27 to TRBJ2-3, with 8 bases aligning to TRBD2. This CDR3 is built from 12 residues. CDR1 and CDR2 (germline): MNHEY, SMNVEV (reference sequence). V shed 2 bases, J shed 10 bases, and the junction held 2 bases outside the gene matches.

The chain links TRBV28 to TRBJ2-1, with 16 bases matching TRBD2. J was trimmed by 8 bases and V by 5 bases; bases with no gene match: 6. Germline CDR1 MDHEN, CDR2 SYDVKM. This CDR3 has 16 residues. Here the CDR3 reads CASSLGTSGGAHEQFF. CDR3 nucleotides: TGTGCCAGCAGTCTCGGGACTAGCGGGGGGGCTCATGAGCAGTTCTTC.

The gene calls are TRBV9 and TRBJ1-4; D may be TRBD1 (5 bases). Trimming cost V 0 bases and J 6 bases, with 9 bases left between them. Germline V gene sequence: CDR1 SGDLS, CDR2 YYNGEE. CDR3 size: 14 residues. CDR3 residues: CASSVGLQDEKLFF. The CDR3 region has the DNA TGTGCCAGCAGCGTAGGGTTACAGGATGAAAAACTGTTTTTT. Filled out from reference TRBV9 and TRBJ1-4, the complete variable domain reads DSGVTQTPKHLITATGQRVTLRCSPRSGDLSVYWYQQSLDQGLQFLIQYYNGEERAKGNILERFSAQQFPDLHSELNLSSLELGDSALYFCASSVGLQDEKLFFGSGTQLSVL.

Points on this clone: Other DNA variants within this sample encode the same CDR3. The chain is built from TRBV7-2 and TRBJ1-5; 10 bases are a match to TRBD1. CDR1 SGHTA and CDR2 FQGNSA come from the germline V gene. The CDR3 is 15 amino acids. Losses at the gene ends were 4 bases for V and 4 bases for J; bases not matched to a gene: 4. In DNA form, the CDR3 reads TGTGCCAGCAGCTCACCGGGACAGGGGAATCAGCCCCAGCATTTT. Residues: CASSSPGQGNQPQHF.

CDR3 nucleotide sequence: TGCGCCAGCAGCTTGGACCCGTGGGCAGGGTCACACCAAGATACGCAGTATTTT. Its protein is CASSLDPWAGSHQDTQYF. This sequence joins TRBV5-1 and TRBJ2-3; TRBD1 might be the D (5 bases). The germline V and J ends were trimmed by 0 bases and 5 bases, with 22 bases remaining between them. The germline V gene has CDR1 SGHRS and CDR2 YFSETQ. The CDR3 is made up of 18 amino acids.

The genes are TRBV28 and TRBJ2-1; perhaps TRBD1 as D (6 bases). This CDR3 contains 15 residues. Trimming cost V 6 bases and J 5 bases, with 17 bases left between them. CDR1 MDHEN and CDR2 SYDVKM come from the germline V gene. The CDR3 region is CASSSTGNVNNEQFF. Here the CDR3 DNA reads TGTGCCAGCAGCTCTACAGGGAATGTAAACAATGAGCAGTTCTTC. Together with reference TRBV28 and TRBJ2-1, the CDR3 gives the full variable domain: DVKVTQSSRYLVKRTGEKVFLECVQDMDHENMFWYRQDPGLGLRLIYFSYDVKMKEKGDIPEGYSVSREKKERFSLILESASTNQTSMYLCASSSTGNVNNEQFFGPGTRLTVL.

The J gene is TRBJ1-2, the V gene TRBV14, with D possibly matching TRBD1 (6 bases). Trimming cost V 1 base and J 3 bases, with 18 bases left between them. Germline V gives CDR1 SGHDN, CDR2 FVKESK. CDR3 length equals 17 residues. In DNA form, the CDR3 reads TGTGCCAGCAGCCAAGCCCCAACAGGGTTCCTTGACTATGGCTACACCTTC. It encodes CASSQAPTGFLDYGYTF.

The V call is TRBV15, the J call TRBJ2-2; 10 bases fit TRBD2. The CDR3 has 16 residues. Germline V gene lookup returns CDR1 LNHNV and CDR2 YYDKDF (reference sequence). V trimming: 0 bases; J trimming: 7 bases; junction bases outside the gene matches: 5. CDR3 coding DNA: TGTGCCACCAGCAGAGATGGGACTAGCGTTGGCGGGGAGCTGTTTTTT. This sequence encodes CATSRDGTSVGGELFF.

The V call is TRBV5-1, the J call TRBJ2-7, with 12 bases lining up with TRBD1. V trimming: 7 bases; J trimming: 4 bases; junction bases outside the gene matches: 9. The germline V gene encodes CDR1 SGHRS and CDR2 YFSETQ. CDR3 length: 15 amino acids. The CDR3 DNA sequence: TGCGCCAGCGGCTCCCGGGACAGGGGGCCGTACGAGCAGTACTTC. Its translation: CASGSRDRGPYEQYF.

CDR3 in amino acids: CASTWRGQVTEAFF. CDR3 in DNA: TGTGCCAGTACCTGGAGAGGGCAAGTGACTGAAGCTTTCTTT. The chain has TRBV19 and TRBJ1-1, with D unresolved. The CDR3 runs to 14 residues. V shed 7 bases and J shed 5 bases, with 17 bases lying between them. CDR1 LNHDA and CDR2 SQIVND come from the germline V gene (reference sequence).

This rearrangement joins TRBV29-1 to TRBJ2-7; 8 bases match TRBD1. After removal of 7 bases from V and 4 bases from J, the junction contained 9 bases not matched to a gene. The CDR3 has 13 residues. Per the germline V gene, CDR1 is SQVTM and CDR2 is ANQGSEA. The DNA of the CDR3 is TGCAGCGCAGTATCCAGGGGGCTATACGAGCAGTACTTC. Residues: CSAVSRGLYEQYF.

The chain recombines TRBV6-1 with TRBJ1-2, with 12 bases lining up with TRBD1. The germline CDR1 and CDR2 sequences are MNHNS and SASEGT. Trimming took 4 bases from V and 4 from J; bases not matched to a gene: 10. This CDR3 has 17 residues. In nucleotides, the CDR3 is TGTGCCAGCAGTGCGCCGGGACAGGGGGCTTGGGGCTATGGCTACACCTTC. Protein product: CASSAPGQGAWGYGYTF.